These 10 T cell receptor beta chains were sequenced from one sample in a study of CD8+ T cells in alopecia areata. cDNA prepared by RNA extraction and subsequent reverse transcription served as the template for sequencing. Libraries were prepared by immunoSEQ multiplex PCR; TCRdb keeps only in-frame clonotypes and omits some of them. This sample has 150,000 to 200,000 clones; approximately 65% occur once, and the top ten carry 0.91%. Treatment denoted: oral pan-JAK inhibitor, 5-10 mg twice daily. The starting material was CD4+ T cells sorted from blood, obtained at week 4, from a patient treated with tofacitinib. The source of these receptors is a human donor with alopecia areata.

The genes are TRBV10-3 and TRBJ2-5; 7 bases fit TRBD1. This CDR3 region has 14 residues. J gave up 5 bases and V 3 bases, and 6 bases lay outside the gene matches. In germline, CDR1 is ENHRY, CDR2 SYGVKD. The CDR3 nucleotides read TGTGCCATCAGTGATGACAGGGTGAAGGAGACCCAGTACTTC. Its protein product is CAISDDRVKETQYF.

This clone was observed a few times. The chain carries TRBV11-2 and TRBJ2-1, with 10 bases lining up with TRBD2. V trimming: 5 bases; J trimming: 4 bases; junction bases outside the gene matches: 5. The CDR3 runs 15 residues. Germline V gene lookup returns CDR1 SGHAT and CDR2 FQNNGV. The CDR3 protein is CASSPTSGDYNEQFF. DNA of the CDR3: TGTGCCAGCAGCCCTACTAGCGGGGATTACAATGAGCAGTTCTTC.

The chain is built from TRBV9 and TRBJ2-1; TRBD1 agrees at 8 bases. Germline values: CDR1 SGDLS, CDR2 YYNGEE. V trimming: 6 bases; J trimming: 1 base; junction bases outside the gene matches: 12. CDR3 length: 17 amino acids. The CDR3 bases are TGTGCCAGCACCCAAGGGGGGTGGACAGGGTCCTACAATGAGCAGTTCTTC. Translated: CASTQGGWTGSYNEQFF.

This chain uses TRBV7-8 with TRBJ2-5; D not resolved. V lost 2 bases and J 5 bases, leaving 15 bases between the germline ends. Germline CDR1 reads SGHVS; CDR2 reads FQNEAQ. CDR3 size: 15 residues. CDR3: CASSLPLGYRETQYF. The CDR3 DNA is TGTGCCAGCAGCTTACCGCTGGGGTATAGGGAGACCCAGTACTTC.

The rearrangement uses TRBV7-2 and TRBJ1-6, with unresolved D. Trimming cost V 1 base and J 9 bases, with 13 bases left between them. The CDR3 spans 15 residues. The germline CDR1 and CDR2 sequences are SGHTA and FQGNSA. As DNA, the CDR3 is TGTGCCAGCAGCTTAGTATCGGGATCCGGTTCACCCCTCCACTTT. It yields the protein CASSLVSGSGSPLHF.

This chain joins TRBV29-1 and TRBJ2-2; D is unresolved. The length of the CDR3 is 12 residues. V dropped 7 bases and J dropped 7 bases, with 13 bases sitting between them. Germline V gene lookup returns CDR1 SQVTM and CDR2 ANQGSEA. The CDR3 sequence is CSAPMLGGELFF. DNA of the CDR3: TGCAGCGCCCCCATGTTAGGCGGGGAGCTGTTTTTT.

This clone was recorded a few times. The chain joins TRBV10-3 to TRBJ2-1; TRBD2 agrees at 8 bases. J was trimmed by 2 bases and V by 0 bases; bases with no gene match: 3. The CDR3 consists of 16 residues. Looked up from germline, CDR1 is ENHRY and CDR2 is SYGVKD. This CDR3 is CAISESRAGAYNEQFF. DNA for the CDR3: TGTGCCATCAGTGAGTCTCGAGCGGGGGCCTACAATGAGCAGTTCTTC.

This clone was detected ten times or more. This sequence joins TRBV5-8 and TRBJ2-5; D uncertain. The V gene lost 4 bases and the J gene lost 2 bases, with 18 bases spanning the gap. CDR1 and CDR2 (germline): SGHTS, YDEGEE. The CDR3 length is 16 residues. CDR3 amino acids: CASSLLSWGSQETQYF. The CDR3 DNA is TGTGCCAGCAGCCTACTTTCGTGGGGATCACAAGAGACCCAGTACTTC.

This clone was counted between two and nine times. The genes are TRBV7-2 and TRBJ1-2; D perhaps matches TRBD1 (5 bases). Trimming pared 5 bases from V and 3 bases from J, leaving 13 bases between. The CDR3 is 14 amino acids. The V gene's germline CDR1 is SGHTA and CDR2 FQGNSA. For the CDR3, the DNA is TGTGCCAGCAGCCCAGGGTGGGAGGACTATGGCTACACCTTC. Its protein product is CASSPGWEDYGYTF.

This sequence joins TRBV5-5 and TRBJ2-1; D possibly uses TRBD1 or TRBD2 (5 bases each). The V and J ends lost 4 bases and 11 bases respectively, with 13 bases between them. The CDR3 sequence is 12 residues long. Germline assignment: CDR1 SGHKS and CDR2 YYEKEE (reference sequence). The CDR3 nucleotides are TGTGCCAGCAGCCCGGGGACGAATAAGCAGTTCTTC. Protein product: CASSPGTNKQFF.